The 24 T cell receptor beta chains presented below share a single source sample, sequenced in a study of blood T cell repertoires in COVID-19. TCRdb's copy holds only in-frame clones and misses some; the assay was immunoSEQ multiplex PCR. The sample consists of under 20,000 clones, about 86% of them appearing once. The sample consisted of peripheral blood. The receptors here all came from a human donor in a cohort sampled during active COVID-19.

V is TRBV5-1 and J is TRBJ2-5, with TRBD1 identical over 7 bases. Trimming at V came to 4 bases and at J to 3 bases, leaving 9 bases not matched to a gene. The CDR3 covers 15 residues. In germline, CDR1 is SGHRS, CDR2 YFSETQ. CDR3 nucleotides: TGCGCCAGCAGCAGTCCTCCGGGGACAGAAGAGACCCAGTACTTC. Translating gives CASSSPPGTEETQYF.

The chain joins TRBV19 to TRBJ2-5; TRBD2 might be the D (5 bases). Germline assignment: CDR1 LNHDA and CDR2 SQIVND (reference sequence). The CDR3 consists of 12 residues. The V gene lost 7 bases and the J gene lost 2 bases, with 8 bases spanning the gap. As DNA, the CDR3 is TGTGCCAGTAACCGGGGTCAAGAGACCCAGTACTTC. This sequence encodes CASNRGQETQYF.

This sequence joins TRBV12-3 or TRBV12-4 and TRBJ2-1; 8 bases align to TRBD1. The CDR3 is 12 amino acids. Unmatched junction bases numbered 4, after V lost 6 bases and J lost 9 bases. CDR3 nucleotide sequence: TGTGCCAGCAGACGACAGGGGTCTGAGCAGTTCTTC. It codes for CASRRQGSEQFF.

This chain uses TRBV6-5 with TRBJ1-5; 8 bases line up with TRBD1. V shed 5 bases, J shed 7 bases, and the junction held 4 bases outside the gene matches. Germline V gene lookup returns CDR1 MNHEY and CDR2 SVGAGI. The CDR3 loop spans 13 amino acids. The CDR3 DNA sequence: TGTGCCAGCAGTCCACAGGGGGAACAGCCCCAGCATTTT. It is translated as CASSPQGEQPQHF.

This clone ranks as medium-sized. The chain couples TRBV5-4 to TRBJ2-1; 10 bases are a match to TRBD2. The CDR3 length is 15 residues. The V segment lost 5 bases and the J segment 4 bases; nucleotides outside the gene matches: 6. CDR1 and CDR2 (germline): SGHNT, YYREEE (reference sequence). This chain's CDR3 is CASRSGLAEYNEQFF. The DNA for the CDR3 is TGTGCCAGCAGATCCGGACTAGCGGAATACAATGAGCAGTTCTTC. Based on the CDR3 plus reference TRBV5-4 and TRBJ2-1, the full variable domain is ETGVTQSPTHLIKTRGQQVTLRCSSQSGHNTVSWYQQALGQGPQFIFQYYREEENGRGNFPPRFSGLQFPNYSSELNVNALELDDSALYLCASRSGLAEYNEQFFGPGTRLTVL.

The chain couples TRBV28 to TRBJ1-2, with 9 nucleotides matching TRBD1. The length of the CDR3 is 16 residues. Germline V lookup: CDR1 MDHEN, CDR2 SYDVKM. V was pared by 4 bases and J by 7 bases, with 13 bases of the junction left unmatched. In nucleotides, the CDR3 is TGTGCCAGCAGTTCCAGTACTACAGGGGGCGCTTCTGGCTACACCTTC. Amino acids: CASSSSTTGGASGYTF.

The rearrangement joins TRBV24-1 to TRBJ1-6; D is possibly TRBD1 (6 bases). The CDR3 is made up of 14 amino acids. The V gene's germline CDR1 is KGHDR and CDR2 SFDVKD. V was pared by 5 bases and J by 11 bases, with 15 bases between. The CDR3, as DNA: TGTGCCACCAGTGCCTCAGGGGCTTCCGCACCCCTCCACTTT. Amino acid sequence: CATSASGASAPLHF.

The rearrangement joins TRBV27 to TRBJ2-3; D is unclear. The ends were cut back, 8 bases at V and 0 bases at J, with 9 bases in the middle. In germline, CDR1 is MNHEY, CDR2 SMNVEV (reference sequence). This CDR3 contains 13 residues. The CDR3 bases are TGTGCCAGCCAGAAACCTAGCACAGATACGCAGTATTTT. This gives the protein CASQKPSTDTQYF.

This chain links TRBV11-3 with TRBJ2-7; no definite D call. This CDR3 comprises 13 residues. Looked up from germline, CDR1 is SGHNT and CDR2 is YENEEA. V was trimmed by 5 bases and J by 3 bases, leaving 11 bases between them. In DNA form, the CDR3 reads TGTGCCAGCAGCGCGAGCTACGGCTACGAGCAGTACTTC. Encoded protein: CASSASYGYEQYF.

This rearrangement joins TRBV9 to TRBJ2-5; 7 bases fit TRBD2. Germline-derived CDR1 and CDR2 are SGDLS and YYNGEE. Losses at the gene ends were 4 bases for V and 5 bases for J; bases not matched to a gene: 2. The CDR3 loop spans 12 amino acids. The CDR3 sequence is CASSYSGETQYF. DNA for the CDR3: TGTGCCAGCAGCTATAGCGGGGAGACCCAGTACTTC.

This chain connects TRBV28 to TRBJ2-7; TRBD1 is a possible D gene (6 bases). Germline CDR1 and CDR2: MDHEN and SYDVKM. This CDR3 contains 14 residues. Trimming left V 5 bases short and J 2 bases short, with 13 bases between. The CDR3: CASSVSGTTYEQYF. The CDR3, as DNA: TGTGCCAGCAGTGTCTCCGGGACAACCTACGAGCAGTACTTC.

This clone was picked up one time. CDR3 amino acids: CSVEASGATYNEQFF. CDR3 bases: TGCAGCGTTGAGGCTAGCGGAGCAACCTACAATGAGCAGTTCTTC. V and J are TRBV29-1 and TRBJ2-1; 7 nucleotides line up with TRBD2. Unmatched junction bases numbered 7, after V lost 3 bases and J lost 2 bases. CDR3 size: 15 residues. The germline gives CDR1 SQVTM, CDR2 ANQGSEA.

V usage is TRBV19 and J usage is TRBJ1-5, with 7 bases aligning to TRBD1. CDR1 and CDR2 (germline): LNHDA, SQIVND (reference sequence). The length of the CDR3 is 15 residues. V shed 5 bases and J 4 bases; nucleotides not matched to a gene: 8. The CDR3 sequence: CASSPQGVSNQPQHF. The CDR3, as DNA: TGTGCCAGTAGTCCCCAGGGGGTGAGTAATCAGCCCCAGCATTTT.

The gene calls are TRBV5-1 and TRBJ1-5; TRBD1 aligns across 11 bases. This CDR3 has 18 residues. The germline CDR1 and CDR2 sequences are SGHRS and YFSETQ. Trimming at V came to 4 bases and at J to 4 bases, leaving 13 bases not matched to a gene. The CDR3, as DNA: TGCGCCAGCAGCCCCGGACCGGGACAGGGGGGCTGGAATCAGCCCCAGCATTTT. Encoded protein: CASSPGPGQGGWNQPQHF.

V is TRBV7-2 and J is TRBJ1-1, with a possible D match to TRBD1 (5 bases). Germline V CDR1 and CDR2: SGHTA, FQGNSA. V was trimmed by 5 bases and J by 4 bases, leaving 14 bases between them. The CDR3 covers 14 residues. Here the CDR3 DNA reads TGTGCCAGCAGCCCCAGGACACAAATCACTGAAGCTTTCTTT. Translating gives CASSPRTQITEAFF. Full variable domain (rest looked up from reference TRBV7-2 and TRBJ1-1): GAGVSQSPSNKVTEKGKDVELRCDPISGHTALYWYRQSLGQGLEFLIYFQGNSAPDKSGLPSDRFSAERTGGSVSTLTIQRTQQEDSAVYLCASSPRTQITEAFFGQGTRLTVV.

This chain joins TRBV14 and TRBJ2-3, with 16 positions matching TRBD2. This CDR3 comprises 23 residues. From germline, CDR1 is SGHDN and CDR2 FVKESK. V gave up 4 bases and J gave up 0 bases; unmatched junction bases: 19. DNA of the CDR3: TGTGCCAGCAGCCTGCAACTACAAGGGACCGGGACTAGCGGGAGGGAGAGCACAGATACGCAGTATTTT. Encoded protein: CASSLQLQGTGTSGRESTDTQYF.

DNA of the CDR3: TGTGCCAGCAGCTTACCGGAAGAGACCCAGTACTTC. Protein sequence: CASSLPEETQYF. V gene TRBV11-2 combines with J gene TRBJ2-5; D unclear. V lost 2 bases to trimming and J lost 3 bases, with 4 bases between them. The CDR3 totals 12 residues. From germline, CDR1 is SGHAT and CDR2 FQNNGV.

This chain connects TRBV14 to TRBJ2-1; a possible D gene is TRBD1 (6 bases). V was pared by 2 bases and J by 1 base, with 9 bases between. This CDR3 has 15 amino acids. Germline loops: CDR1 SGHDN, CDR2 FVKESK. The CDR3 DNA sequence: TGTGCCAGCAGCCAACAACAGGGTTCCTACAATGAGCAGTTCTTC. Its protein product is CASSQQQGSYNEQFF.

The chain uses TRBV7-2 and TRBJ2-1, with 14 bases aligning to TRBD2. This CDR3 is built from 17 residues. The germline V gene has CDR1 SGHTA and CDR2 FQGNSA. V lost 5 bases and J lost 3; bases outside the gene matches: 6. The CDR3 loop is CASSRTSGRINYNEQFF. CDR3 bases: TGTGCCAGCAGCCGGACTAGCGGGAGGATCAACTACAATGAGCAGTTCTTC.

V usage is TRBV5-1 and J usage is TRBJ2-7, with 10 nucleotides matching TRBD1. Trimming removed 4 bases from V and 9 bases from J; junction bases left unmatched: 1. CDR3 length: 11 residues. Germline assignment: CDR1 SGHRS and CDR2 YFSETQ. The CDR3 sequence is CASSGDRGQYF. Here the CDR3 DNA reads TGCGCCAGCAGCGGGGACAGGGGGCAGTACTTC.

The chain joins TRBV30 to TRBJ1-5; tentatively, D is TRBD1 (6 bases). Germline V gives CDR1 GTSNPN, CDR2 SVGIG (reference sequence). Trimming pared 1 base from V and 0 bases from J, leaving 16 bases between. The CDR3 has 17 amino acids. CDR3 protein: CAWSGEAGAYSNQPQHF. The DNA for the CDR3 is TGTGCCTGGAGTGGCGAAGCGGGGGCTTATAGCAATCAGCCCCAGCATTTT.

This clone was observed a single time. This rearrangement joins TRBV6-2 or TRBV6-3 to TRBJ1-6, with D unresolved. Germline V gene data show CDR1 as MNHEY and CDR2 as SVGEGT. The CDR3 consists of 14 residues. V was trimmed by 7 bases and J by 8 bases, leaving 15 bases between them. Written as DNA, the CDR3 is TGTGCCAGCATCCCGCGGGGAACGTATTCACCCCTCCACTTT. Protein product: CASIPRGTYSPLHF.

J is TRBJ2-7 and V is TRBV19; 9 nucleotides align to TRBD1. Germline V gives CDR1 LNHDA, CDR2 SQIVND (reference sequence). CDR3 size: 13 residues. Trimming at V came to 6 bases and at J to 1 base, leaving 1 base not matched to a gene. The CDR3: CASRGTGSYEQYF. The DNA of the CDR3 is TGTGCCAGTAGAGGGACAGGGTCCTACGAGCAGTACTTC.

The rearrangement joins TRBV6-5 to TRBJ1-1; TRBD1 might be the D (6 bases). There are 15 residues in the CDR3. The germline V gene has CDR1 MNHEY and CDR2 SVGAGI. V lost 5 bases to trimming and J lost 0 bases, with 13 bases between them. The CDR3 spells CASSHPDRMNTEAFF. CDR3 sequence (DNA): TGTGCCAGCAGTCACCCGGACAGAATGAACACTGAAGCTTTCTTT.